This TCR beta chain was recorded in a study of tumor-infiltrating lymphocytes in primary liver carcinoma. Study-level information: Men and women, 30 to 69 years of age, made up the patients. Each sample had roughly 3.5 to 7.5 million productive TCRbeta reads regardless of tissue type.

From 500 ng total RNA, TCR beta cDNA was generated with a primer in the constant region. TCR beta libraries came from three nested multiplex PCR rounds using slightly modified ARM-PCR. The two initial PCR rounds, around 11 cycles each, used TRBV1-TRBV30 forward and C-beta reverse primers. TCRdb called the multiplex PCR reads again in MiXCR, with one record for every CDR3 protein. The table includes 80,000 or so distinct CDR3 sequences, over 70% detected once. Germline V gene lookup returns CDR1 SEHNR and CDR2 FQNEAQ (reference sequence). The CDR3 extends over 13 amino acids. V lost 8 bases and J lost 3, with 12 bases in between. Note on this clonotype: A single base separates this from a much larger clone, so it may be a read error.

Extraction of RNA together with DNA used about 18-30 mg of unsorted bulk tissue. The sample consisted of liver tumor tissue from sampling region 4. Specified subset: tumor region T4, right-lateral pole. This rearrangement joins TRBV7-9 to TRBJ2-3, with D perhaps TRBD2 (6 bases). The clonotype was recovered from an older woman with primary liver carcinoma and hepatitis B virus infection. The DNA for the CDR3 is TGTGCCAGCGACCCGGGGGTAACAGATACGCAGTATTTT. As protein: CASDPGVTDTQYF.